Below are 13 T cell receptor beta chains sequenced from a single sample in a study of identical twins. Each CDR3 protein gets one entry after TCRdb re-called the 5' RACE reads with MiXCR. The table shows roughly 250,000 distinct CDR3 sequences, with 11% to 15% occurring only once. The sample consisted of memory (CD45RO+) T cells sorted from blood. The origin of the receptors is a woman younger than 30 in good health.

This clonotype was detected a few times. Here the CDR3 DNA reads TGTGCCAGCAGCCGCAGGTACAATGAGCAGTTCTTC. The encoded protein is CASSRRYNEQFF. V usage is TRBV3-1 and J usage is TRBJ2-1; D uncertain. This CDR3 contains 12 residues. V shed 4 bases and J shed 4 bases, with 5 bases lying between them. Germline CDR1 reads LGHDT; CDR2 reads YNNKEL (reference sequence).

This rearrangement joins TRBV3-1 to TRBJ2-1; 8 bases align to TRBD1. The V segment lost 4 bases and the J segment 2 bases; nucleotides outside the gene matches: 4. Germline V gene data show CDR1 as LGHDT and CDR2 as YNNKEL (reference sequence). The CDR3 consists of 15 residues. CDR3: CASSRGQGPYNEQFF. The CDR3 DNA follows: TGTGCCAGCAGCCGCGGACAGGGTCCCTACAATGAGCAGTTCTTC.

The table lists this clonotype with many counts. The chain combines TRBV6-5 with TRBJ2-3, with 13 bases that match TRBD2. The V segment lost 2 bases and the J segment 3 bases; nucleotides outside the gene matches: 2. The CDR3 is made up of 16 amino acids. Germline V lookup: CDR1 MNHEY, CDR2 SVGAGI. CDR3 DNA sequence: TGTGCCAGCAGTTACGGGACTAGCGGGGCTACAGATACGCAGTATTTT. Protein sequence: CASSYGTSGATDTQYF.

This clonotype was found a few times. The V call is TRBV7-2, the J call TRBJ2-1; D remains unclear. The CDR3 is 13 amino acids. V lost 8 bases and J 6 bases, leaving 14 bases between the germline ends. Germline V CDR1 and CDR2: SGHTA, FQGNSA. The CDR3 bases are TGTGCCAGCTCTCTCCGGGCTGCCAATGAGCAGTTCTTC. It encodes CASSLRAANEQFF.

The sample holds many counts of this clonotype. V and J are TRBV20-1 and TRBJ1-4; D uncertain. Germline lookup yields CDR1 DFQATT and CDR2 SNEGSKA (reference sequence). Trimming pared 4 bases from V and 6 bases from J, leaving 15 bases between. This CDR3 spans 14 amino acids. The CDR3 sequence is CSATRAHADEKLFF. CDR3 DNA sequence: TGCAGTGCTACAAGGGCCCATGCCGATGAAAAACTGTTTTTT.

This clonotype was seen a few times. The chain links TRBV10-2 to TRBJ2-1, with 13 bases lining up with TRBD2. The germline V gene encodes CDR1 WSHSY and CDR2 SAAADI. This CDR3 is built from 16 residues. J was trimmed by 9 bases and V by 0 bases; bases with no gene match: 5. In DNA form, the CDR3 reads TGCGCCAGCAGTGAGTCGGGGACTAGCGGGATAGGTGAGCAGTTCTTC. Its protein is CASSESGTSGIGEQFF.

This clonotype turned up a few times. CDR3 amino acids: CASSLTTNTEAFF. DNA of the CDR3: TGTGCCAGCAGTTTAACGACAAACACTGAAGCTTTCTTT. The V and J genes are TRBV27 and TRBJ1-1, with unresolved D. Trimming took off 2 bases at V and 2 bases at J, with 6 bases between the two ends. CDR1 and CDR2 from the germline V gene are MNHEY and SMNVEV (reference sequence). This CDR3 is 13 amino acids long.

This clonotype occurred many times. V is TRBV10-3 and J is TRBJ1-6; D possibly corresponds to TRBD1 (6 bases). The CDR3 loop spans 14 amino acids. Germline lookup yields CDR1 ENHRY and CDR2 SYGVKD. V gave up 3 bases and J gave up 9 bases, with 12 bases separating them. The chain's CDR3 is CAISEQGSGSPLHF. In nucleotides, the CDR3 is TGTGCCATCAGTGAACAGGGTTCTGGTTCACCCCTCCACTTT.

The rearrangement joins TRBV12-3 or TRBV12-4 to TRBJ2-5; D ambiguous. The V end was cut by 5 bases, the J end by 0 bases, with 7 bases between. This CDR3 spans 13 amino acids. Here the CDR3 DNA reads TGTGCCAGCAGTCCGGTAGACCAAGAGACCCAGTACTTC. This sequence encodes CASSPVDQETQYF.

The genes are TRBV3-1 and TRBJ2-1; D call uncertain. Trimming pared 0 bases from V and 1 base from J, leaving 7 bases between. The CDR3 has 15 amino acids. Germline values: CDR1 LGHDT, CDR2 YNNKEL (reference sequence). This chain's CDR3 is CASSQDSRSYNEQFF. The CDR3 DNA reads TGTGCCAGCAGCCAAGATTCTAGGTCCTACAATGAGCAGTTCTTC.

A few counts support this clonotype. In DNA form, the CDR3 reads TGTGCCACCAGCAGAGTTCTGGGGTACGAGCAGTACTTC. Residues: CATSRVLGYEQYF. V usage is TRBV15 and J usage is TRBJ2-7; no definite D call. Per germline, CDR1 LNHNV and CDR2 YYDKDF (reference sequence). This CDR3 spans 13 amino acids. With 1 base removed from V and 4 bases from J, the gap between germline ends came to 8 bases.

This clonotype was seen more than once but under ten times. The chain combines TRBV7-9 with TRBJ2-7, with 7 nucleotides matching TRBD1. Trimming cost V 5 bases and J 5 bases; bases outside gene matches: 12. The CDR3 extends over 15 amino acids. Germline loops: CDR1 SEHNR, CDR2 FQNEAQ (reference sequence). CDR3 nucleotide sequence: TGTGCCAGCAGCCTCCCGACAGGGAGAATCGACGAGCAGTACTTC. This gives the protein CASSLPTGRIDEQYF.

The V and J genes are TRBV7-8 and TRBJ2-1; TRBD1 matches at 7 bases. CDR1 SGHVS and CDR2 FQNEAQ come from the germline V gene. Trimming removed 6 bases from V and 6 bases from J; junction bases left unmatched: 11. There are 15 residues in the CDR3. CDR3 DNA: TGTGCCAGCAGGTTGGACAGGCTATCTTCCAATGAGCAGTTCTTC. This codes for CASRLDRLSSNEQFF.